This T cell receptor beta chain is drawn from a study of CD8+ T cells in alopecia areata. After isolation, RNA underwent reverse transcription to generate cDNA as the sequencing template. This table comes from immunoSEQ multiplex PCR, and its TCRdb copy is limited to in-frame clones, with some not included. Of about 250,000 clones listed, roughly 60% are singletons. CDR1 and CDR2 from the germline V gene are SEHNR and FQNEAQ (reference sequence). V was clipped by 4 bases and J by 5 bases, with 5 bases between them. The CDR3 sequence is 11 residues long. This sample's treatment: oral pan-JAK inhibitor, 5-10 mg twice daily. Patients with alopecia areata provided lesional scalp punch biopsies as well as peripheral blood.

The specimen was CD4+ T cells sorted from blood, collected around week 54, from a patient treated with tofacitinib. V and J are TRBV7-9 and TRBJ1-2; D remains ambiguous. The sequence came from a human donor with alopecia areata. The CDR3 protein is CASSSQYGYTF. In DNA, the CDR3 is TGTGCCAGCAGCTCCCAATATGGCTACACCTTC.